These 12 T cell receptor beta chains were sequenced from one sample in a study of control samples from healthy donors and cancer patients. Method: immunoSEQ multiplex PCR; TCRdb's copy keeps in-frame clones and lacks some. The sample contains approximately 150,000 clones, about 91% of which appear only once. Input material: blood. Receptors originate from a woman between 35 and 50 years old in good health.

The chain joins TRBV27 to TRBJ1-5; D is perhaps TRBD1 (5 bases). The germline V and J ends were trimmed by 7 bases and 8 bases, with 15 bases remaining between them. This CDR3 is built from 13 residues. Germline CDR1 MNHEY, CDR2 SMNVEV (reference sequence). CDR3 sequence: CASKLTSGEPQHF. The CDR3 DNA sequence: TGTGCCAGCAAACTTACCTCGGGGGAGCCCCAGCATTTT.

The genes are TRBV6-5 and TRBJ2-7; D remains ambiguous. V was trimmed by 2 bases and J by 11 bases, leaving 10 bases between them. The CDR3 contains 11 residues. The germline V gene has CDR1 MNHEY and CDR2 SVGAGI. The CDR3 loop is CASSYLAEEYF. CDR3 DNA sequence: TGTGCCAGCAGTTACCTCGCAGAGGAGTACTTC.

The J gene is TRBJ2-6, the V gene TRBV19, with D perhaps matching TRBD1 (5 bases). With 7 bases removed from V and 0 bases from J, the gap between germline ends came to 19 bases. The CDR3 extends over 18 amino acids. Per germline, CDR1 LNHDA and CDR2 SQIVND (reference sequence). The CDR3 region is CASNVQGTISSGANVLTF. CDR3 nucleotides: TGTGCCAGTAACGTCCAGGGAACAATTAGCTCTGGGGCCAACGTCCTGACTTTC.

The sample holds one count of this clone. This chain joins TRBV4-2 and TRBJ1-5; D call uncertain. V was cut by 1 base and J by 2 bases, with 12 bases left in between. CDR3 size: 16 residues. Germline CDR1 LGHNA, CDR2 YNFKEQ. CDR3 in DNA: TGTGCCAGCAGCCAAGGATGGATAGGCCGCAATCAGCCCCAGCATTTT. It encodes CASSQGWIGRNQPQHF.

The CDR3 is CARSPNTRQGAGNTIYF. The CDR3, as DNA: TGTGCCAGAAGCCCGAATACCCGACAGGGGGCTGGAAACACCATATATTTT. The chain carries TRBV7-5 and TRBJ1-3; the table assigns TRBD1, which was not confirmed against the DNA. TRBV7-5 is a pseudogene locus. CDR3 size: 17 residues.

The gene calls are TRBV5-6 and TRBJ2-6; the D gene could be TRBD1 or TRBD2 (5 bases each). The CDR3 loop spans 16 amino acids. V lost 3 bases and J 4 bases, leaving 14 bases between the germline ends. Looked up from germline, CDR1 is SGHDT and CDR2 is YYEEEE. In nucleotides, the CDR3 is TGTGCCAGCAGCTGGGACCCTTGGGGGGGGGCCAACGTCCTGACTTTC. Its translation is CASSWDPWGGANVLTF.

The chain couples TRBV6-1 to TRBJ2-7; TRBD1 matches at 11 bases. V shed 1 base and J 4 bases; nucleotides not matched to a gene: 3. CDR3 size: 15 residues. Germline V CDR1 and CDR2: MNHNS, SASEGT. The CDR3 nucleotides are TGTGCCAGCAGTGAAGGGACAGGGGGCCTGTACGAGCAGTACTTC. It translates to CASSEGTGGLYEQYF.

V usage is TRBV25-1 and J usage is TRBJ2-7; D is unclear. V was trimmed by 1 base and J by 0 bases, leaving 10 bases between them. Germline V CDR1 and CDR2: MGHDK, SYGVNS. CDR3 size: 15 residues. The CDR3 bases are TGTGCCAGCAGTGAATGGGTAGGGATCTCCTACGAGCAGTACTTC. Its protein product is CASSEWVGISYEQYF.

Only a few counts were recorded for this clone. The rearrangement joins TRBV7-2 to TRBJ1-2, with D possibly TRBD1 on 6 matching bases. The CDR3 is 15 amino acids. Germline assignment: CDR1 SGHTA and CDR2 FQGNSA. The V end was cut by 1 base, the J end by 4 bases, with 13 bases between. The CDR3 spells CASSLGGPGAYGYTF. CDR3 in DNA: TGTGCCAGCAGCTTAGGGGGGCCGGGAGCCTATGGCTACACCTTC.

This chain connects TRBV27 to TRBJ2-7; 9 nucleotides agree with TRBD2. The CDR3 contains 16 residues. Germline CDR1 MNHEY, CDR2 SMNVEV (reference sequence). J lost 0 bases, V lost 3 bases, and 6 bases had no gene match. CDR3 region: CASSFSSGVVSYEQYF. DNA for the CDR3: TGTGCCAGCAGTTTTTCTAGCGGGGTCGTCTCCTACGAGCAGTACTTC.

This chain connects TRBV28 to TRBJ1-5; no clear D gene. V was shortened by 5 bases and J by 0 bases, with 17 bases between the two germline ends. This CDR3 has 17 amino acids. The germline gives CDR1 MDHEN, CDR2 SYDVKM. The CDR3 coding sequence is TGTGCCAGCAGTCTCCCTACCTGGCAGTATAGCAATCAGCCCCAGCATTTT. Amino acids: CASSLPTWQYSNQPQHF.

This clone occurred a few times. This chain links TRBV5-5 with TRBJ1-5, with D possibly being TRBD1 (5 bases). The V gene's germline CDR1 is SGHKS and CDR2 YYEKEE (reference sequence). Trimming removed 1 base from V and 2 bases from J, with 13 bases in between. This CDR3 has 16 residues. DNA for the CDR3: TGTGCCAGCAGCTTGACTGGGGCAGTGGGCAATCAGCCCCAGCATTTT. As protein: CASSLTGAVGNQPQHF.